This T cell receptor beta chain comes out of a study of shared clonotypes between healthy human individuals. As for this clone: The sample holds other DNA sequences that translate to the same CDR3.

TCRdb's table, derived via immunoSEQ multiplex PCR, lists solely in-frame clones and lacks some. Of more than 2 million clones in the sample, 85% to 95% are singletons; the top ten hold about 1.1%. It was CD45RO-negative cells, positively selected for CCR7, that made up naive CD8 cells, with terminally differentiated effector memory CD45RA+ cells excluded. This CDR3 spans 12 amino acids. From germline, CDR1 is SEHNR and CDR2 FQNEAQ (reference sequence). Deletions cut 5 bases from V and 6 bases from J, with 11 bases between. The V and J genes are TRBV7-9 and TRBJ2-7; TRBD1 might be the D (6 bases). This TCR was sampled from a man younger than 35 in good health. The material sequenced was naive CD8+ T cells sorted from blood. As DNA, the CDR3 is TGTGCCAGCAGCCCCAGGGGTCTCGAGCAGTACTTC. It translates to CASSPRGLEQYF.